This TCR beta chain was documented in a study of cytomegalovirus exposure and HLA in healthy donors. Looking at the study overall: An earlier analysis found under 130 million unique TCR beta sequences from 150 million to 200 million T cells.

This CDR3 has 16 residues. Trimming took 4 bases from V and 7 from J; bases not matched to a gene: 12. The germline CDR1 and CDR2 sequences are SGHRS and YFSETQ. The PCR employed 60 Vbeta primers together with 13 Jbeta primers. Clones were sequenced by immunoSEQ multiplex PCR, and TCRdb holds only the in-frame ones, with some missing. Here the sample spans under 120,000 clones, around 62% being singletons. The donors were healthy bone marrow donors. This chain joins TRBV5-1 and TRBJ2-2; 8 bases map to TRBD2. What was sequenced was PBMCs. The receptor was derived from a man younger than 45 in good health and CMV-seropositive. This CDR3 is CASSPAGRAGDGELFF. The CDR3 DNA sequence: TGCGCCAGCAGCCCCGCGGGTCGAGCGGGGGACGGGGAGCTGTTTTTT.